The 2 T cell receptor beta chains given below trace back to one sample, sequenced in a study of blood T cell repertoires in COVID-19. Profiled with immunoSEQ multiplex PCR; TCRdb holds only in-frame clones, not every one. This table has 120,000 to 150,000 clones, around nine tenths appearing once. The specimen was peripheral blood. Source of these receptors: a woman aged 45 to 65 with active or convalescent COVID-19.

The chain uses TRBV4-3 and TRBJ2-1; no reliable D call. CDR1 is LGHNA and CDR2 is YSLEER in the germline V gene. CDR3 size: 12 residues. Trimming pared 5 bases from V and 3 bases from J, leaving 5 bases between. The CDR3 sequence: CASSWSYNEQFF. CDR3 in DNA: TGCGCCAGCAGCTGGAGCTACAATGAGCAGTTCTTC.

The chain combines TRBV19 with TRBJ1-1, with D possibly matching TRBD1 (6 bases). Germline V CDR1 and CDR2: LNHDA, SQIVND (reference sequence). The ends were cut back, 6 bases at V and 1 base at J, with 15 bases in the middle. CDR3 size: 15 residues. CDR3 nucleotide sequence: TGTGCCAGTAGAGAACAGGGCGGTGCGAACACTGAAGCTTTCTTT. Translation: CASREQGGANTEAFF. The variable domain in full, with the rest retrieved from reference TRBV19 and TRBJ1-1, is DGGITQSPKYLFRKEGQNVTLSCEQNLNHDAMYWYRQDPGQGLRLIYYSQIVNDFQKGDIAEGYSVSREKKESFPLTVTSAQKNPTAFYLCASREQGGANTEAFFGQGTRLTVV.